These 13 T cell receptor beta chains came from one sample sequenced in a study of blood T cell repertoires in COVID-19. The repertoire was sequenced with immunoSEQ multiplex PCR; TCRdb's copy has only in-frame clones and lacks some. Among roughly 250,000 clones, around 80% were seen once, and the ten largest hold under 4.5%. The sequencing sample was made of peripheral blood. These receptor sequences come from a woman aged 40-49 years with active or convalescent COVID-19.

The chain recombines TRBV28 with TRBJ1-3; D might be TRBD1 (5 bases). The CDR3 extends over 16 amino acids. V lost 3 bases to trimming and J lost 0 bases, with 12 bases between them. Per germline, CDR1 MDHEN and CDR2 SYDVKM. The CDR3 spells CASSFPAGHSGNTIYF. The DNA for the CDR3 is TGTGCCAGCAGTTTCCCGGCAGGGCACTCTGGAAACACCATATATTTT. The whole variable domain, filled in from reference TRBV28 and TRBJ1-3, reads DVKVTQSSRYLVKRTGEKVFLECVQDMDHENMFWYRQDPGLGLRLIYFSYDVKMKEKGDIPEGYSVSREKKERFSLILESASTNQTSMYLCASSFPAGHSGNTIYFGEGSWLTVV.

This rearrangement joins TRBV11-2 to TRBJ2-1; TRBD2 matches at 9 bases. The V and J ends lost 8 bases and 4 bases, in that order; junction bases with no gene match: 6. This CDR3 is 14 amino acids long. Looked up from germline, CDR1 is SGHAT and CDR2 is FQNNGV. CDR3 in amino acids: CASLAGGQYNEQFF. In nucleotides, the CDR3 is TGTGCCAGCCTGGCGGGGGGGCAGTACAATGAGCAGTTCTTC.

CDR3 bases: TGCGCCAGCAGCCAAATTAGCAGAGAAAAACTGTTTTTT. Its protein is CASSQISREKLFF. The J gene is TRBJ1-4, the V gene TRBV4-1, with D uncertain. V gave up 2 bases and J gave up 8 bases, with 9 bases separating them. The CDR3 has 13 amino acids. Germline CDR1 MGHRA, CDR2 YSYEKL.

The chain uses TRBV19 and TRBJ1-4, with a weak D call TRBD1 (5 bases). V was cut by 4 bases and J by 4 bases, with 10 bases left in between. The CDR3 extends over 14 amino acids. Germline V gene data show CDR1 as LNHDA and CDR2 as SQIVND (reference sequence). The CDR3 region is CASSRGRGNEKLFF. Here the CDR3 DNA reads TGTGCCAGTAGTAGGGGGAGGGGTAATGAAAAACTGTTTTTT.

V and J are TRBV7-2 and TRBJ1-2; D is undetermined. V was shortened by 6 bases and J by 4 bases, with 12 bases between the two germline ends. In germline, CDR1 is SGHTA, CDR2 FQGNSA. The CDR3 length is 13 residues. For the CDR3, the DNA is TGTGCCAGCAGGAAACCTGAGATCTATGGCTACACCTTC. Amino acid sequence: CASRKPEIYGYTF.

The CDR3 DNA is TGTGCCAGCACCCCCGTCGGTTTATTGGATGGCTACACCTTC. This gives the protein CASTPVGLLDGYTF. This rearrangement joins TRBV28 to TRBJ1-2, with D hard to call. CDR1 is MDHEN and CDR2 is SYDVKM in the germline V gene. The CDR3 has 14 amino acids. The germline V and J ends were trimmed by 7 bases and 6 bases, with 18 bases remaining between them.

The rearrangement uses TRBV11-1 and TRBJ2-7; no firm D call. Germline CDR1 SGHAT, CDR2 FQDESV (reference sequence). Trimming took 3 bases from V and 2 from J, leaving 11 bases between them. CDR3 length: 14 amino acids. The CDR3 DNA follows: TGTGCCAGCAGCTTTATCGGTCGCGCCTACGAGCAGTACTTC. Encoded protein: CASSFIGRAYEQYF.

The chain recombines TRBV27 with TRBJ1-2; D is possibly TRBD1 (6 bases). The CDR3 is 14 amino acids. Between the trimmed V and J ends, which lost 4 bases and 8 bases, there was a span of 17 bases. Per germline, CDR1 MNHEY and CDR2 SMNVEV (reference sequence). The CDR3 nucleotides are TGTGCCAGCAGTTCCCTACAGGGTTTAGGAGGCTACACCTTC. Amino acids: CASSSLQGLGGYTF.

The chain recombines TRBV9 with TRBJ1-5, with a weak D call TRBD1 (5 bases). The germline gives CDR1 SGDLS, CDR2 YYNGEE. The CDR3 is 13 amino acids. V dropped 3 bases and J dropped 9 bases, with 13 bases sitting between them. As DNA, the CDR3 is TGTGCCAGCAGCGCCGGGACCGGGGGGCCCCAGCATTTT. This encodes CASSAGTGGPQHF.

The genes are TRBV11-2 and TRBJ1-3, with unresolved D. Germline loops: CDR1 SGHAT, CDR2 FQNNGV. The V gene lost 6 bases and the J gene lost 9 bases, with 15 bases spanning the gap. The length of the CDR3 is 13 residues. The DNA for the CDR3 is TGTGCCAGCAGTCAACTTACTGATGGCACCATATATTTT. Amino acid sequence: CASSQLTDGTIYF.

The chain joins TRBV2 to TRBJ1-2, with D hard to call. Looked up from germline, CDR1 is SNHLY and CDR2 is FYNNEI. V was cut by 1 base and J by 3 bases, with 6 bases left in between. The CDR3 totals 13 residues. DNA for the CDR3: TGTGCCAGCAGTGAAGGAGGCTACTATGGCTACACCTTC. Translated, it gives CASSEGGYYGYTF.

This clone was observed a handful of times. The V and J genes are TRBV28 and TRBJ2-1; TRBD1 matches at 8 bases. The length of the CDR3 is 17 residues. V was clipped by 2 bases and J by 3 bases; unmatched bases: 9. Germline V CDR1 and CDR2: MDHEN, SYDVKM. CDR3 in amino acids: CASSLPRAGGLYNEQFF. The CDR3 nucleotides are TGTGCCAGCAGTTTACCCAGGGCAGGGGGCCTCTACAATGAGCAGTTCTTC. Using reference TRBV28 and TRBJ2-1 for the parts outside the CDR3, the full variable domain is DVKVTQSSRYLVKRTGEKVFLECVQDMDHENMFWYRQDPGLGLRLIYFSYDVKMKEKGDIPEGYSVSREKKERFSLILESASTNQTSMYLCASSLPRAGGLYNEQFFGPGTRLTVL.

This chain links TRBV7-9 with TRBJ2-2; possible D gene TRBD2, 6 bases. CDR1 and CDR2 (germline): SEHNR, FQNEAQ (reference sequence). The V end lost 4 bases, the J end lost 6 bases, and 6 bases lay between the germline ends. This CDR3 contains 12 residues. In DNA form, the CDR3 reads TGTGCCAGCAGCTGGGGGGCCGGGGAGCTGTTTTTT. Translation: CASSWGAGELFF.